Reported below is one T cell receptor beta chain. Its specificity is unknown. The record originates from a study of beta chain features in type 1 diabetes. Around 120 mL of blood, on average, came from one heparinised draw per donor. Study-wide points: Within each of all four CD4+ subsets, Type 1 diabetes patients had TCRB CDR3s that were moderately but significantly shorter.

Sequenced material consisted of expressed TCRB transcripts (all of the isolated RNA was reverse transcribed). Sequencing used immunoSEQ multiplex PCR; TCRdb keeps in-frame clones, though not all of them. This sample carries about 250,000 clones, about a tenth of them seen once, and the ten largest clones take more than 0.015%. This sequence originates from a young man with type 1 diabetes. The sequencing input was naive CD4+ T cells from blood.

The chain's CDR3 is CASSQDGIKGADEQYF. CDR3 bases: TGCGCCAGCAGCCAAGATGGAATAAAGGGGGCCGACGAGCAGTACTTC. The rearrangement uses TRBV4-3 and TRBJ2-7; TRBD1 aligns across 7 bases. Trimming removed 0 bases from V and 5 bases from J; junction bases left unmatched: 10. The CDR3 contains 16 residues. Germline loops: CDR1 LGHNA, CDR2 YSLEER.